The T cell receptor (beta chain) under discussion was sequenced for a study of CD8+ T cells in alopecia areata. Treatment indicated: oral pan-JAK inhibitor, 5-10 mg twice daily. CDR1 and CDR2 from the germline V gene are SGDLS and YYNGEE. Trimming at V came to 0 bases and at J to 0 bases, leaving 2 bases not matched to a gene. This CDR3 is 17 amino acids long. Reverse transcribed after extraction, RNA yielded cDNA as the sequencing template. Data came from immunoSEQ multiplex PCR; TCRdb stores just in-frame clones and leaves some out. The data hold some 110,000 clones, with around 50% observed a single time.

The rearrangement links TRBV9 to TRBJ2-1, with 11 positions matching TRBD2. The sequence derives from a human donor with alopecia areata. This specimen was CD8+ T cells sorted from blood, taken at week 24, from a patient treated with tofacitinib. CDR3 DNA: TGTGCCAGCAGCGTAGTTACTAGCGGGGGCTCCTACAATGAGCAGTTCTTC. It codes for CASSVVTSGGSYNEQFF.